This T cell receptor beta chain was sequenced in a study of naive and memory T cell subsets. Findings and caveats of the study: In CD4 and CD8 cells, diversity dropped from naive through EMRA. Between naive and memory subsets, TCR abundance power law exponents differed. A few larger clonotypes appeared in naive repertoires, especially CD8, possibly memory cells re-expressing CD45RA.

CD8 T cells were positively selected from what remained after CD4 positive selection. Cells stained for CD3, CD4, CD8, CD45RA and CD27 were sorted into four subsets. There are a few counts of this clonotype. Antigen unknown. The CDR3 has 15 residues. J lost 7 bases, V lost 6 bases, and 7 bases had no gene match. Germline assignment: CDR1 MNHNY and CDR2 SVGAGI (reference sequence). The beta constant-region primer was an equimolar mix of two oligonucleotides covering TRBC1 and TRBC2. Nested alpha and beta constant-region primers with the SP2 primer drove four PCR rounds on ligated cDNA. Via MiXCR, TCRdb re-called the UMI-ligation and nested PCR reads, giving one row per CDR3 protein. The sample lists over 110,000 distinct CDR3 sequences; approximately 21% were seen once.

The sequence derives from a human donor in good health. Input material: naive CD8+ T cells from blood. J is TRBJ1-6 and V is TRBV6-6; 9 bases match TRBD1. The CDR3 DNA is TGTGCCAGCAGCGTAACCGGGACAGGGAATTCACCCCTCCACTTT. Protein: CASSVTGTGNSPLHF.